Sequencing of this TCR beta chain was carried out in a study of T cells in Graves' hyperthyroidism and ophthalmopathy. The investigators amplified TCR beta CDR3 regions from RNA transcripts. The HTBI primer set served for first-round RT-PCR of the TCR CDR3. TCRdb ran MiXCR on the multiplex PCR reads and lists one entry per CDR3 protein. The repertoire has under 350,000 distinct CDR3 sequences, 15% to 20% of them found once; the top ten carry around 54%. V was cut by 0 bases and J by 5 bases, with 13 bases left in between. The CDR3 loop spans 15 amino acids. Germline CDR1 is MNHNS and CDR2 is SASEGT. Source material: blood. The chain joins TRBV6-1 to TRBJ1-2; D uncertain. The sequence was collected from a woman aged 45-65 years with Graves' hyperthyroidism. The CDR3 here is CASSEALGQVYGYTF. The DNA for the CDR3 is TGTGCCAGCAGTGAAGCTCTAGGGCAGGTTTATGGCTACACCTTC.